A single sample gave rise to the 29 T cell receptor beta chains below, sequenced in a study of blood T cells in healthy people across ages. A second PCR of about 7 to 11 cycles used a sample-barcoded 5' primer and a J-beta primer mix. MiXCR was run by TCRdb on the 5' RACE reads, yielding one entry per CDR3 protein. The sample records around 320,000 distinct CDR3 sequences, roughly 27% being singletons. Sample: blood. The origin of the receptors is a woman in her 70s in good health.

The J gene is TRBJ2-3, the V gene TRBV3-1; 12 bases agree with TRBD2. V gave up 0 bases and J gave up 7 bases; unmatched junction bases: 14. This CDR3 contains 19 residues. The germline CDR1 and CDR2 sequences are LGHDT and YNNKEL (reference sequence). CDR3 DNA: TGTGCCAGCAGCCAAGATCGGGGAAGACTAGCGGGAGCCCCTAATACGCAGTATTTT. It yields the protein CASSQDRGRLAGAPNTQYF.

This clonotype came up once. The chain carries TRBV20-1 and TRBJ2-7; D may correspond to TRBD1 or TRBD2 (6 bases each). The J call is uncertain, as TRBJ2-1 better fits the DNA end. The CDR3 loop spans 12 amino acids. Germline CDR1 is DFQATT and CDR2 is SNEGSKA (reference sequence). The CDR3 coding sequence is TGCAGTGCTAGAGTAGGGGGGATCGAGCAGTTCTTC. Translating gives CSARVGGIEQFF.

This clonotype has a handful of counts. The CDR3 DNA sequence: TGCAGCGCCCGGAACACAGGGCGGCCGGGCTACACCTTC. Its protein product is CSARNTGRPGYTF. V gene TRBV29-1 combines with J gene TRBJ1-2, with TRBD1 as a possible D gene (6 bases). Germline values: CDR1 SQVTM, CDR2 ANQGSEA. Trimming cost V 7 bases and J 8 bases, with 20 bases left between them. The CDR3 is made up of 13 amino acids.

V and J are TRBV6-2 or TRBV6-3 and TRBJ2-7; D assignment may be TRBD1 or TRBD2 (5 bases each). The CDR3 length is 14 residues. V gave up 5 bases and J gave up 1 base, with 12 bases separating them. CDR1 is MNHEY, CDR2 SVGEGT, per germline. CDR3 DNA: TGTGCCAGCAGTCCCGGGACGGTTTCCTACGAGCAGTACTTC. Its protein is CASSPGTVSYEQYF.

The chain is built from TRBV25-1 and TRBJ2-2; the match to TRBD1 covers 7 bases. J was trimmed by 1 base and V by 5 bases; bases with no gene match: 4. Germline V gene sequence: CDR1 MGHDK, CDR2 SYGVNS. This CDR3 spans 15 amino acids. CDR3 sequence reads: CASSPAGGNTGELFF. The DNA of the CDR3 is TGTGCCAGCAGTCCGGCAGGGGGGAACACCGGGGAGCTGTTTTTT. The complete variable domain, with remaining parts taken from reference TRBV25-1 and TRBJ2-2, reads EADIYQTPRYLVIGTGKKITLECSQTMGHDKMYWYQQDPGMELHLIHYSYGVNSTEKGDLSSESTVSRIRTEHFPLTLESARPSHTSQYLCASSPAGGNTGELFFGEGSRLTVL.

This clonotype came up a few times. This sequence joins TRBV6-5 and TRBJ2-2, with 7 bases fitting TRBD1. J gave up 8 bases and V 11 bases, and 8 bases lay outside the gene matches. This CDR3 is 12 amino acids long. Germline V gene data show CDR1 as MNHEY and CDR2 as SVGAGI. The CDR3 reads CAGGRGQGELFF. DNA for the CDR3: TGTGCCGGGGGAAGGGGGCAGGGGGAGCTGTTTTTT.

Only a few counts were recorded for this clonotype. The chain uses TRBV5-6 and TRBJ2-5; D remains ambiguous. V was pared by 3 bases and J by 5 bases, with 14 bases between. Germline CDR1 SGHDT, CDR2 YYEEEE. The length of the CDR3 is 14 residues. CDR3 amino acids: CASSSAKIWETQYF. Written as DNA, the CDR3 is TGTGCCAGCAGCTCAGCGAAGATCTGGGAGACCCAGTACTTC.

Written as DNA, the CDR3 is TGTGCCAGCAGTTATGTTTCTAGCGGGGGCCAGTCAGATACGCAGTATTTT. Its protein product is CASSYVSSGGQSDTQYF. The chain combines TRBV6-2 or TRBV6-3 with TRBJ2-3; 10 positions agree with TRBD2. V was clipped by 3 bases and J by 4 bases; unmatched bases: 10. This CDR3 spans 17 amino acids. Per the germline V gene, CDR1 is MNHEY and CDR2 is SVGEGT.

This clonotype was seen many times. The chain uses TRBV3-1 and TRBJ1-1; D not resolved. Per the germline V gene, CDR1 is LGHDT and CDR2 is YNNKEL (reference sequence). The V end lost 2 bases, the J end lost 4 bases, and 8 bases lay between the germline ends. The CDR3 has 13 residues. CDR3 sequence reads: CASSQKSSTEAFF. DNA for the CDR3: TGTGCCAGCAGCCAAAAAAGTAGCACTGAAGCTTTCTTT. The full variable domain, completed using reference TRBV3-1 and TRBJ1-1, is DTAVSQTPKYLVTQMGNDKSIKCEQNLGHDTMYWYKQDSKKFLKIMFSYNNKELIINETVPNRFSPKSPDKAHLNLHINSLELGDSAVYFCASSQKSSTEAFFGQGTRLTVV.

This clonotype has only a few counts. V usage is TRBV2 and J usage is TRBJ1-5; D is uncertain. CDR1 and CDR2 from the germline V gene are SNHLY and FYNNEI. Trimming took off 7 bases at V and 1 base at J, with 8 bases between the two ends. The CDR3 has 13 amino acids. The CDR3 sequence is CASTGGSNQPQHF. CDR3 nucleotides: TGTGCCAGCACCGGAGGGAGCAATCAGCCCCAGCATTTT.

The V call is TRBV29-1, the J call TRBJ2-4; no clear D. The germline V gene has CDR1 SQVTM and CDR2 ANQGSEA. Trimming removed 2 bases at V and 4 bases at J, with 9 bases between. This CDR3 has 13 residues. CDR3 nucleotides: TGCAGCGTTGAATCACAAGGGAAAAACATTCAGTACTTC. Translated, it gives CSVESQGKNIQYF.

The sample holds a few counts of this clonotype. For the CDR3, the DNA is TGCAGTGCTCAGGGGAAATCGTTGGGCTACACCTTC. This codes for CSAQGKSLGYTF. The chain combines TRBV20-1 with TRBJ1-2, with D possibly matching TRBD1 (6 bases). There are 12 residues in the CDR3. Trimming shortened V by 5 bases and J by 8 bases, and 15 bases separated the two germline ends. Germline V gene data show CDR1 as DFQATT and CDR2 as SNEGSKA (reference sequence).

This clonotype has more than one count but fewer than ten. The V gene is TRBV5-1, the J gene TRBJ2-1; TRBD1 matches at 7 bases. Germline V gene lookup returns CDR1 SGHRS and CDR2 YFSETQ. The CDR3 has 13 amino acids. The V segment lost 8 bases and the J segment 10 bases; nucleotides outside the gene matches: 12. The CDR3, as DNA: TGCGCCAGTTACCTTGACAGGGCGGAAGAGCAGTTCTTC. Amino acid sequence: CASYLDRAEEQFF.

The chain links TRBV12-3 or TRBV12-4 to TRBJ2-7, with D perhaps being TRBD1 or TRBD2 (5 bases each). Trimming removed 3 bases at V and 3 bases at J, with 12 bases between. The CDR3 has 14 amino acids. The CDR3: CASSFGQGDYEQYF. The DNA for the CDR3 is TGTGCCAGCAGTTTCGGCCAGGGAGACTACGAGCAGTACTTC.

The chain links TRBV29-1 to TRBJ2-3, with TRBD2 matching 10 bases. The germline gives CDR1 SQVTM, CDR2 ANQGSEA. The V gene end was trimmed by 1 base and the J gene end by 1 base; junction bases not matched to a gene: 2. The length of the CDR3 is 15 residues. This CDR3 reads CSVEGTSGGTDTQYF. CDR3 bases: TGCAGCGTTGAAGGGACTAGCGGAGGCACAGATACGCAGTATTTT.

V usage is TRBV18 and J usage is TRBJ2-1, with D possibly matching TRBD2 (5 bases). The V end lost 6 bases, the J end lost 6 bases, and 12 bases lay between the germline ends. CDR1 and CDR2 (germline): KGHSH, LQKENI. The CDR3 extends over 13 amino acids. The CDR3 loop is CASSPGLLNEQFF. The CDR3 DNA sequence: TGTGCCAGCTCCCCCGGACTCCTCAATGAGCAGTTCTTC.

This clonotype was recorded at least ten times. This rearrangement joins TRBV28 to TRBJ1-1; maybe TRBD1 (6 bases). CDR3 length: 13 residues. CDR1 is MDHEN, CDR2 SYDVKM, per germline. Trimming cost V 3 bases and J 11 bases, with 16 bases left between them. CDR3 amino acids: CASSFSGGFSAFF. The CDR3 coding sequence is TGTGCCAGCAGTTTCAGCGGGGGCTTCTCTGCTTTCTTT.

This clonotype was counted a few times. The chain joins TRBV3-1 to TRBJ1-1; a possible D gene is TRBD1 (6 bases). The CDR3 contains 13 residues. The germline CDR1 and CDR2 sequences are LGHDT and YNNKEL (reference sequence). The V gene lost 4 bases and the J gene lost 11 bases, with 17 bases spanning the gap. CDR3 loop: CASSPPGGTVAFF. In nucleotides, the CDR3 is TGTGCCAGCAGCCCACCCGGGGGCACGGTGGCTTTCTTT.

In this sample, this clonotype turned up a few times. One junction end disagrees with the germline gene, perhaps due to a read error. The chain has TRBV29-1 and TRBJ1-1; a possible D gene is TRBD1 (5 bases). The CDR3 sequence is 12 residues long. Germline assignment: CDR1 SQVTM and CDR2 ANQGSEA. CDR3 nucleotide sequence: TGCAGCGTGGGGCGGGGATGGACTGAAGCTTCCTTT. It yields the protein CSVGRGWTEASF.

The rearrangement uses TRBV7-9 and TRBJ2-1; 8 bases map to TRBD1. Germline V gene lookup returns CDR1 SEHNR and CDR2 FQNEAQ (reference sequence). This CDR3 region has 14 residues. V lost 1 base and J lost 6; bases outside the gene matches: 2. In nucleotides, the CDR3 is TGTGCCAGCAGCTTAGGGACAGGGAGCAATGAGCAGTTCTTC. It translates to CASSLGTGSNEQFF.

J is TRBJ1-2 and V is TRBV27; 10 bases are a match to TRBD1. The CDR3 spans 11 residues. CDR1 and CDR2 from the germline V gene are MNHEY and SMNVEV (reference sequence). V shed 11 bases and J 7 bases; nucleotides not matched to a gene: 4. The CDR3, as DNA: TGTGCCGTAAGGACAGGGGGTGGCTACACCTTC. Translation: CAVRTGGGYTF.

V is TRBV28 and J is TRBJ2-3, with D unresolved. Trimming left V 5 bases short and J 4 bases short, with 7 bases between. Germline values: CDR1 MDHEN, CDR2 SYDVKM. The CDR3 has 12 amino acids. The CDR3 bases are TGTGCCAGCAGTAGGAGCCCAGATACGCAGTATTTT. Protein sequence: CASSRSPDTQYF.

The chain has TRBV10-3 and TRBJ2-1; 8 nucleotides align to TRBD2. Germline CDR1 reads ENHRY; CDR2 reads SYGVKD. The CDR3 covers 14 residues. After removal of 6 bases from V and 0 bases from J, the junction contained 1 base not matched to a gene. As DNA, the CDR3 is TGTGCCATCAGAAGCGGGAGCTCCTACAATGAGCAGTTCTTC. This sequence encodes CAIRSGSSYNEQFF.

This clonotype has a handful of counts. This sequence joins TRBV5-1 and TRBJ2-3, with D perhaps matching TRBD2 (6 bases). The V gene's germline CDR1 is SGHRS and CDR2 YFSETQ. The ends were cut back, 4 bases at V and 3 bases at J, with 18 bases in the middle. The CDR3 totals 16 residues. Written as DNA, the CDR3 is TGCGCCAGCAGCCCGACCCAGGCGGGATCGACAGATACGCAGTATTTT. It yields the protein CASSPTQAGSTDTQYF.

The rearrangement joins TRBV28 to TRBJ2-7; maybe TRBD2 (5 bases). This CDR3 spans 13 amino acids. V gave up 5 bases and J gave up 5 bases, with 13 bases separating them. CDR1 MDHEN and CDR2 SYDVKM come from the germline V gene. CDR3 bases: TGTGCCAGCAGTCGCGAGGGTGTCAACGAGCAGTACTTC. This encodes CASSREGVNEQYF.

This chain uses TRBV28 with TRBJ2-4, with 15 nucleotides matching TRBD2. Germline values: CDR1 MDHEN, CDR2 SYDVKM. Trimming cost V 3 bases and J 0 bases; bases outside gene matches: 3. This CDR3 has 18 residues. The CDR3, as DNA: TGTGCCAGCAGTTTGGGGACTAGCGGGAGGCTAGCCAAAAACATTCAGTACTTC. Its protein product is CASSLGTSGRLAKNIQYF.

This clonotype was found a few times. The chain carries TRBV5-4 and TRBJ2-1; 7 nucleotides line up with TRBD1. Matching the DNA end better, TRBJ2-5 makes the J call doubtful. This CDR3 comprises 15 residues. Germline CDR1 reads SGHNT; CDR2 reads YYREEE (reference sequence). CDR3 residues: CASRTGQREGETQYF. In DNA form, the CDR3 reads TGTGCCAGCAGGACGGGACAGAGAGAAGGGGAGACCCAGTACTTC.

This clonotype was seen many times. The chain has TRBV6-2 or TRBV6-3 and TRBJ2-5; D may be TRBD2 (6 bases). Trimming pared 1 base from V and 5 bases from J, leaving 11 bases between. The CDR3 is 14 residues long. CDR1 is MNHEY, CDR2 SVGEGT, per germline. DNA of the CDR3: TGTGCCAGCAGTTACTTCGGGGGAAGGGAGACCCAGTACTTC. Translation: CASSYFGGRETQYF.

CDR3 loop: CASSLEGTRRTEQYF. CDR3 bases: TGTGCCAGCAGCTTAGAGGGGACACGGAGGACCGAGCAGTACTTC. The chain employs TRBV7-9 and TRBJ2-7, with D possibly being TRBD1 (6 bases). The ends were cut back, 1 base at V and 6 bases at J, with 16 bases in the middle. CDR1 is SEHNR, CDR2 FQNEAQ, per germline (reference sequence). The CDR3 is 15 residues long.